This T cell receptor (beta chain) was observed in a study of response to subunit inactivated influenza vaccine. Study-wide findings and caveats: Authors suggested each seasonal influenza vaccination recruits few new T cells.

CDR3 size: 15 residues. The J segment lost 4 bases and the V segment lost 6 bases, leaving 11 bases of the junction unmatched. CDR1 is DFQATT, CDR2 SNEGSKA, per germline (reference sequence). As for this clonotype: What it binds is unknown.

TCRdb ran MiXCR on the RT-PCR reads and lists one entry per CDR3 protein. This table holds roughly 500,000 distinct CDR3 sequences, approximately 17% found once. This specimen consisted of CD4+ T cells sorted from PBMCs, obtained less than 30 months after vaccination. This TCR derives from a man aged 50-75 years who received an inactivated influenza vaccine. J is TRBJ2-1 and V is TRBV20-1; 8 bases are shared with TRBD2. The CDR3 DNA reads TGCAGTGCCAAACCTACGGGAGGGGTATACAATGAGCAGTTCTTC. Translated: CSAKPTGGVYNEQFF.